These 6 T cell receptor beta chains originate from one sample sequenced in a study of T cell responses to AZD1222 COVID-19 vaccine. Using immunoSEQ multiplex PCR, the repertoire was profiled, and TCRdb retains in-frame clones only, with some absent. The sample carries more than 250,000 clones, 93% recorded once. The starting material was peripheral blood, obtained on day 0 of AZD1222 vaccination. These receptors were obtained from an adult in good health.

The chain couples TRBV6-5 to TRBJ2-7; D is unresolved. Trimming removed 4 bases from V and 2 bases from J, with 12 bases in between. The CDR3 sequence is 14 residues long. Germline CDR1 and CDR2: MNHEY and SVGAGI. CDR3 loop: CASSSGSLTYEQYF. The CDR3, as DNA: TGTGCCAGCAGTTCAGGATCGTTAACCTACGAGCAGTACTTC.

This chain uses TRBV10-3 with TRBJ1-4; possible D gene TRBD1, 6 bases. V was cut by 0 bases and J by 4 bases, with 9 bases left in between. The CDR3 sequence is 15 residues long. Germline-derived CDR1 and CDR2 are ENHRY and SYGVKD. This CDR3 is CAISESGALNEKLFF. The CDR3 coding sequence is TGTGCCATCAGTGAGTCGGGGGCCCTTAATGAAAAACTGTTTTTT.

To note about this clone: Other DNA sequences from this sample encode an identical CDR3 as well. The V and J genes are TRBV3-1 (or the pseudogene TRBV3-2) and TRBJ1-4, with TRBD1 as a possible D gene (6 bases). This CDR3 has 14 residues. V lost 0 bases and J lost 8, with 10 bases in between. Germline V gives CDR1 LGHDT, CDR2 YNNKEL (reference sequence). This chain's CDR3 is CASSQEGGGEKLFF. The CDR3 DNA follows: TGTGCCAGCAGCCAAGAAGGGGGTGGAGAAAAACTGTTTTTT.

This chain connects TRBV11-2 to TRBJ1-1; possible D gene TRBD1, 5 bases. With 1 base removed from V and 6 bases from J, the gap between germline ends came to 15 bases. CDR3 length equals 15 residues. Germline V gene lookup returns CDR1 SGHAT and CDR2 FQNNGV. In DNA, the CDR3 is TGTGCCAGCAGCTTAGTGATGGGACTCGTGTCTGAAGCTTTCTTT. Its protein is CASSLVMGLVSEAFF. The variable domain in full, with the rest retrieved from reference TRBV11-2 and TRBJ1-1, is EAGVAQSPRYKIIEKRQSVAFWCNPISGHATLYWYQQILGQGPKLLIQFQNNGVVDDSQLPKDRFSAERLKGVDSTLKIQPAKLEDSAVYLCASSLVMGLVSEAFFGQGTRLTVV.

The rearrangement links TRBV9 to TRBJ2-7; 8 nucleotides line up with TRBD1. Germline loops: CDR1 SGDLS, CDR2 YYNGEE. The CDR3 sequence is 15 residues long. After removal of 0 bases from V and 3 bases from J, the junction contained 5 bases not matched to a gene. In nucleotides, the CDR3 is TGTGCCAGCAGCGTAGAGACAGGGGCCATCTACGAGCAGTACTTC. Amino acid sequence: CASSVETGAIYEQYF.

This chain uses TRBV3-1 (or the pseudogene TRBV3-2) with TRBJ2-7; D might be TRBD1 (5 bases). Trimming removed 6 bases at V and 5 bases at J, with 26 bases between. This CDR3 is 17 amino acids long. Germline V gives CDR1 LGHDT, CDR2 YNNKEL (reference sequence). The CDR3 spells CASRGPIGEWSRNEQYF. CDR3 coding DNA: TGTGCCAGCAGGGGGCCCATAGGTGAGTGGTCCAGAAACGAGCAGTACTTC.